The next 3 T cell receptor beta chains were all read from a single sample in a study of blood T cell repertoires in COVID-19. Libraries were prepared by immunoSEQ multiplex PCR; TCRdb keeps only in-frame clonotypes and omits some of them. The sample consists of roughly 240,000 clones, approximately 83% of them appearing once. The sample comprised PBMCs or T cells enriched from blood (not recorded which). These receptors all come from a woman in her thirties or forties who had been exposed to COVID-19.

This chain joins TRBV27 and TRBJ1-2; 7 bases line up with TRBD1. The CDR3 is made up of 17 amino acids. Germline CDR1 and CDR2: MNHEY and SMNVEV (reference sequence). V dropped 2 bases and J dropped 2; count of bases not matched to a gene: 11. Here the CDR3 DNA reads TGTGCCAGCAGTTTAAGGTCGCAGGGGGAACAGAACTATGGCTACACCTTC. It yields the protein CASSLRSQGEQNYGYTF.

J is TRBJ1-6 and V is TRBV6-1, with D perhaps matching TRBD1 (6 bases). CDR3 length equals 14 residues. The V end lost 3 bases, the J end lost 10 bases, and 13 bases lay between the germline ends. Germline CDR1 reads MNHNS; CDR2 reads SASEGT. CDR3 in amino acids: CASSEGGGGSPLHF. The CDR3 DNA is TGTGCCAGCAGTGAGGGAGGGGGTGGGTCACCCCTCCACTTT.

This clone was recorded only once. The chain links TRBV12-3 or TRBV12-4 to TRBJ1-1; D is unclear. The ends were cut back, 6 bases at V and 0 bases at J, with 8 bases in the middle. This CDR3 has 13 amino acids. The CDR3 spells CASRPRLNTEAFF. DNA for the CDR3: TGTGCCAGCAGGCCGAGGCTGAACACTGAAGCTTTCTTT.